This entry lists 20 T cell receptor beta chains sequenced from one sample in a study of T cells after yellow fever vaccination. TCRdb itself ran the 5' RACE reads through MiXCR, one entry per CDR3 protein. The sample has approximately 150,000 distinct CDR3 sequences; 5.5% to 8% are singletons. Sequenced here: CD4+ T cells sorted from PBMCs, sampled on the day of the first yellow fever vaccination. Receptors were obtained from a man between 18 and 35 years old who received the YFV17D yellow fever vaccine.

This clonotype was counted many times. The V call is TRBV3-1, the J call TRBJ2-5, with D possibly TRBD2 on 5 matching bases. The CDR3 runs to 16 residues. The germline V gene has CDR1 LGHDT and CDR2 YNNKEL (reference sequence). V lost 0 bases, J lost 3 bases, and 14 bases lay in between. This CDR3 is CASSQDWRAREETQYF. The CDR3 DNA reads as TGTGCCAGCAGCCAAGATTGGCGGGCCCGGGAAGAGACCCAGTACTTC.

This clonotype was counted only a few times. The chain couples TRBV20-1 to TRBJ2-1, with unresolved D. V lost 6 bases and J 0 bases, leaving 12 bases between the germline ends. Germline CDR1 DFQATT, CDR2 SNEGSKA (reference sequence). The CDR3 contains 14 residues. CDR3 coding DNA: TGCAGTGCGGCGCCTAGGTTCTCCTACAATGAGCAGTTCTTC. Its protein is CSAAPRFSYNEQFF.

A few counts support this clonotype. This chain uses TRBV19 with TRBJ2-2; D is uncertain. The CDR3 has 14 amino acids. Trimming took off 3 bases at V and 1 base at J, with 6 bases between the two ends. CDR1 LNHDA and CDR2 SQIVND come from the germline V gene (reference sequence). The CDR3 region has the DNA TGTGCCAGTAGTATCGGCAGGAACACCGGGGAGCTGTTTTTT. Amino acids: CASSIGRNTGELFF.

This clonotype showed up just a few times. V and J are TRBV7-2 and TRBJ2-6; no clear D gene. V gave up 5 bases and J gave up 0 bases, with 11 bases separating them. The germline V gene has CDR1 SGHTA and CDR2 FQGNSA. The CDR3 runs to 16 residues. CDR3 loop: CASSVGPLSGANVLTF. CDR3 sequence (DNA): TGTGCCAGCAGCGTAGGTCCACTCTCTGGGGCCAACGTCCTGACTTTC.

This clonotype was detected ten times or more. V is TRBV5-1 and J is TRBJ2-7; D may be TRBD2 (6 bases). V lost 6 bases, J lost 1 base, and 14 bases lay in between. The length of the CDR3 is 14 residues. Germline CDR1 SGHRS, CDR2 YFSETQ. CDR3 residues: CASNRDGGSYEQYF. DNA for the CDR3: TGCGCCAGCAATCGGGACGGGGGATCCTACGAGCAGTACTTC.

This clonotype was recorded many times. The genes are TRBV12-3 or TRBV12-4 and TRBJ1-2, with D hard to call. The CDR3 runs 15 residues. Deletions cut 5 bases from V and 2 bases from J, with 15 bases between. The CDR3 DNA follows: TGTGCCAGCAGTCCCCAAAGGGTGGTAAACTATGGCTACACCTTC. It translates to CASSPQRVVNYGYTF.

The table lists this clonotype with many counts. The chain has TRBV9 and TRBJ2-3; D gene unclear. Trimming cost V 0 bases and J 2 bases, with 7 bases left between them. Per the germline V gene, CDR1 is SGDLS and CDR2 is YYNGEE. The CDR3 is 14 residues long. The CDR3 loop is CASSVARYTDTQYF. The CDR3 bases are TGTGCCAGCAGCGTAGCTAGGTACACAGATACGCAGTATTTT.

On this clonotype itself: This may be a read error, as it is one base from a much larger clone. The chain couples TRBV5-6 to TRBJ2-2; TRBD2 aligns across 10 bases. The CDR3 is 16 amino acids. Germline values: CDR1 SGHDT, CDR2 YYEEEE. The CDR3 DNA follows: TGTGCCAGCAACCTAGCGGGACTAGCGAACACCGGGGTGCTGTTTTTT. This encodes CASNLAGLANTGVLFF. Full variable domain (rest looked up from reference TRBV5-6 and TRBJ2-2): DAGVTQSPTHLIKTRGQQVTLRCSPKSGHDTVSWYQQALGQGPQFIFQYYEEEERQRGNFPDRFSGHQFPNYSSELNVNALLLGDSALYLCASNLAGLANTGVLFFGEGSRLTVL.

Only a few counts were recorded for this clonotype. V and J are TRBV4-1 and TRBJ1-6; unclear D gene. Per germline, CDR1 MGHRA and CDR2 YSYEKL. V dropped 2 bases and J dropped 11 bases, with 22 bases sitting between them. There are 17 residues in the CDR3. Written as DNA, the CDR3 is TGCGCCAGCAGCCAAAATCCCTTCGGGCTGGTCGCCCCACCCCTCCACTTT. Residues: CASSQNPFGLVAPPLHF.

This chain links TRBV11-2 with TRBJ2-1; TRBD2 agrees at 8 bases. CDR3 length: 14 residues. Germline loops: CDR1 SGHAT, CDR2 FQNNGV. With V trimmed by 0 bases and J by 6 bases, 1 base remained unmatched. CDR3 residues: CASSLEGTSNEQFF. The DNA for the CDR3 is TGTGCCAGCAGCTTAGAAGGGACTAGCAATGAGCAGTTCTTC.

The chain combines TRBV30 with TRBJ2-1; 7 nucleotides line up with TRBD1. The V gene's germline CDR1 is GTSNPN and CDR2 SVGIG (reference sequence). This CDR3 region has 15 residues. V lost 4 bases, J lost 2 bases, and 8 bases stayed unmatched. CDR3 nucleotides: TGTGCCTGGACCGAGATTGGACAGGCCTACAATGAGCAGTTCTTC. Protein product: CAWTEIGQAYNEQFF.

In its sample, this clonotype was seen many times. This chain uses TRBV3-1 with TRBJ2-1, with 10 bases matching TRBD2. Germline lookup yields CDR1 LGHDT and CDR2 YNNKEL (reference sequence). The CDR3 sequence is 14 residues long. Trimming at V came to 4 bases and at J to 7 bases, leaving 4 bases not matched to a gene. The CDR3 bases are TGTGCCAGCAGCCGAGCGGGGGGGCGTAATGAGCAGTTCTTC. Translating gives CASSRAGGRNEQFF.

This clonotype appeared a few times. Relative to the germline gene, one junction end is altered; a read error may explain this. The genes are TRBV6-1 and TRBJ2-2; D is perhaps TRBD1 (6 bases). The V gene's germline CDR1 is MNHNS and CDR2 SASEGT. There are 14 residues in the CDR3. CDR3 protein: CANSRTVNDGELFF. CDR3 nucleotides: TGTGCCAACAGTCGGACAGTTAACGACGGGGAGCTGTTTTTT.

The V call is TRBV20-1, the J call TRBJ1-1; D call uncertain. The length of the CDR3 is 14 residues. Trimming shortened V by 6 bases and J by 1 base, and 15 bases separated the two germline ends. Germline V gene data show CDR1 as DFQATT and CDR2 as SNEGSKA (reference sequence). The CDR3 DNA is TGCAGTGCGAGCCCGGGCTCCGAGAACACTGAAGCTTTCTTT. It yields the protein CSASPGSENTEAFF.

The table lists this clonotype with a few counts. DNA of the CDR3: TGTGCCCAAGGGAAGGACCTCAGTGAGCAGTTCTTC. Its translation: CAQGKDLSEQFF. The V and J genes are TRBV24-1 and TRBJ2-1; D ambiguous. CDR1 and CDR2 from the germline V gene are KGHDR and SFDVKD. This CDR3 is built from 12 residues. The ends were cut back, 12 bases at V and 9 bases at J, with 17 bases in the middle.

J is TRBJ2-3 and V is TRBV7-2; 9 bases are shared with TRBD2. The V gene end was trimmed by 0 bases and the J gene end by 7 bases; junction bases not matched to a gene: 5. The CDR3 covers 15 residues. Per the germline V gene, CDR1 is SGHTA and CDR2 is FQGNSA. CDR3 coding DNA: TGTGCCAGCAGCTTAGCAGCGGGGGGTGGATATACGCAGTATTTT. It yields the protein CASSLAAGGGYTQYF.

V is TRBV11-2 and J is TRBJ2-3, with 11 positions matching TRBD2. Germline trimming cut 1 base from V and 0 bases from J; bases unmatched to any gene: 6. Germline loops: CDR1 SGHAT, CDR2 FQNNGV. CDR3 length: 18 amino acids. Here the CDR3 reads CASSLVGSGGASTDTQYF. The CDR3 region has the DNA TGTGCCAGCAGCTTAGTGGGTAGCGGGGGGGCTAGCACAGATACGCAGTATTTT.

This clonotype occurred a few times. V is TRBV20-1 and J is TRBJ2-1; TRBD2 agrees at 14 bases. This CDR3 is built from 14 residues. Germline V gene sequence: CDR1 DFQATT, CDR2 SNEGSKA (reference sequence). J gave up 9 bases and V 5 bases, and 6 bases lay outside the gene matches. The CDR3 sequence is CSAGGTSGSTEQFF. CDR3 sequence (DNA): TGCAGTGCTGGCGGGACTAGCGGGAGCACTGAGCAGTTCTTC.

Turning to this clonotype: Germline is not matched at one junction end, which may reflect a read error. The chain joins TRBV5-4 to TRBJ2-3, with D maybe TRBD1 (6 bases). Germline CDR1 SGHNT, CDR2 YYREEE (reference sequence). This CDR3 contains 15 residues. CDR3 protein: CASSLDSTSTDTQYF. The CDR3 coding sequence is TGTGCCAGCAGTTTGGACAGCACCAGCACAGATACGCAGTATTTT.

This clonotype was counted only a few times. The chain links TRBV11-3 to TRBJ2-1, with unresolved D. The CDR3 spans 16 residues. The germline gives CDR1 SGHNT, CDR2 YENEEA. The ends were cut back, 4 bases at V and 0 bases at J, with 13 bases in the middle. For the CDR3, the DNA is TGTGCCAGCAGCTCAAATCTGGCAGACTCCTACAATGAGCAGTTCTTC. It translates to CASSSNLADSYNEQFF. Full variable domain (rest looked up from reference TRBV11-3 and TRBJ2-1): EAGVVQSPRYKIIEKKQPVAFWCNPISGHNTLYWYLQNLGQGPELLIRYENEEAVDDSQLPKDRFSAERLKGVDSTLKIQPAELGDSAVYLCASSSNLADSYNEQFFGPGTRLTVL.